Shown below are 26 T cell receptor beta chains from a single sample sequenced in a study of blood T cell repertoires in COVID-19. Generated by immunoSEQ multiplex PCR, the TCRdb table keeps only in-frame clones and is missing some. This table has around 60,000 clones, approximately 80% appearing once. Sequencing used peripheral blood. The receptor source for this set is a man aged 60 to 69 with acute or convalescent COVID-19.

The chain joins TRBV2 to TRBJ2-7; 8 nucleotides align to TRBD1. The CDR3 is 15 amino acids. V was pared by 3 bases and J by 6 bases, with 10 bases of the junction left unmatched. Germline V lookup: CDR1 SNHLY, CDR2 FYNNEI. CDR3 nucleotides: TGTGCCAGCAGTGACAAAGGACAGGGTTTATCCGAGCAGTACTTC. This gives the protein CASSDKGQGLSEQYF.

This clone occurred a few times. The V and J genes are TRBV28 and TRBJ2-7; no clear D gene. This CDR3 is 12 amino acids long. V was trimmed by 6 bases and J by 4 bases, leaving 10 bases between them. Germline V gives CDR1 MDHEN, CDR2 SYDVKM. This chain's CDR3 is CASSFGAYEQYF. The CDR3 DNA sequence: TGTGCCAGCAGCTTCGGTGCTTACGAGCAGTACTTC.

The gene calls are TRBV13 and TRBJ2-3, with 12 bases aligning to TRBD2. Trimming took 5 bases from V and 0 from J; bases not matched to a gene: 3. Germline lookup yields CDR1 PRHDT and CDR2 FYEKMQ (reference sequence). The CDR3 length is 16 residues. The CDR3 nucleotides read TGTGCCAGCAGCAAACTAGCGGGGGGTAGCACAGATACGCAGTATTTT. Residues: CASSKLAGGSTDTQYF.

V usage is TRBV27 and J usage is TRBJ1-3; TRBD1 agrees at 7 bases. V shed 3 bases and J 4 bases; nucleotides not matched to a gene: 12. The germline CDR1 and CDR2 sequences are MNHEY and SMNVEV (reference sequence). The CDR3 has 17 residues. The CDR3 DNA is TGTGCCAGCAGTTTGGGAAACGCAGGGGGTTCCGGAAACACCATATATTTT. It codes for CASSLGNAGGSGNTIYF.

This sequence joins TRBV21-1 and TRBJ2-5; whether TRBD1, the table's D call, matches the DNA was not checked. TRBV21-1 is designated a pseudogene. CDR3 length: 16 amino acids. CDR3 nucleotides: TGTGCCAGCAGCAAGAGGAGGGACAGGGGGAAAGAGACCCAGTACTTC. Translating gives CASSKRRDRGKETQYF.

The CDR3 spells CASSLGSLPNGYTF. The CDR3 DNA reads TGCGCCAGCAGCTTGGGAAGCCTACCTAATGGCTACACCTTC. This chain uses TRBV5-1 with TRBJ1-2; the D is unclear. V dropped 0 bases and J dropped 6 bases, with 12 bases sitting between them. Germline CDR1 and CDR2: SGHRS and YFSETQ. This CDR3 region has 14 residues.

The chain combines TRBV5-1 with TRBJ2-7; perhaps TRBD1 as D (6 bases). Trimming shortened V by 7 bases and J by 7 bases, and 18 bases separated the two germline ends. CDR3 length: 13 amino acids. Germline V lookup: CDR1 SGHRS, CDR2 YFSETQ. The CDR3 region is CASAAWGRGEQYF. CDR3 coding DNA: TGCGCCAGCGCGGCCTGGGGGCGTGGAGAGCAGTACTTC. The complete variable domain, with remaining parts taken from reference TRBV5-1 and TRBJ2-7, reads KAGVTQTPRYLIKTRGQQVTLSCSPISGHRSVSWYQQTPGQGLQFLFEYFSETQRNKGNFPGRFSGRQFSNSRSEMNVSTLELGDSALYLCASAAWGRGEQYFGPGTRLTVT.

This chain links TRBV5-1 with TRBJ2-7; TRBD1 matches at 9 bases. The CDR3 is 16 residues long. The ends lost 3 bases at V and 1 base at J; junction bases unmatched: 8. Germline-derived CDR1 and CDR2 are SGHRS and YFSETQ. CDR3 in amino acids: CASSSDAGQGSYEQYF. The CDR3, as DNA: TGCGCCAGCAGCTCGGACGCGGGACAGGGTTCCTACGAGCAGTACTTC.

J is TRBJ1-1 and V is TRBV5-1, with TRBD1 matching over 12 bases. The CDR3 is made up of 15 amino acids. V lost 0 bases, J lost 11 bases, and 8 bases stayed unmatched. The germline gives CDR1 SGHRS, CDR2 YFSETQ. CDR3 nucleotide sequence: TGCGCCAGCAGCTTGGGAGGGACAGGGGGCCCCGTGGCTTTCTTT. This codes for CASSLGGTGGPVAFF.

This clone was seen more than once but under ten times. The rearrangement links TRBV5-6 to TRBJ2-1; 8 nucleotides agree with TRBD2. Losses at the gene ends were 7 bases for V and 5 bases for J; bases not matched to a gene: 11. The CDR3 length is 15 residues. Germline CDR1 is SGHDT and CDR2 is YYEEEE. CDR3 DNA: TGTGCCAGCCGTGAACGGGGGGGAGTAGACAATGAGCAGTTCTTC. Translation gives CASRERGGVDNEQFF.

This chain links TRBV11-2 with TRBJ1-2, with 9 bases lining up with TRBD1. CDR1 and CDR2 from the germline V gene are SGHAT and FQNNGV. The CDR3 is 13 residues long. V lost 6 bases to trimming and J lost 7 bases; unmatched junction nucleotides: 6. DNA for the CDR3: TGTGCCAGCAGTCTACAGGGGGCGGGTGGCTACACCTTC. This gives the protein CASSLQGAGGYTF. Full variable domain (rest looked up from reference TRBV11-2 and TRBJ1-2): EAGVAQSPRYKIIEKRQSVAFWCNPISGHATLYWYQQILGQGPKLLIQFQNNGVVDDSQLPKDRFSAERLKGVDSTLKIQPAKLEDSAVYLCASSLQGAGGYTFGSGTRLTVV.

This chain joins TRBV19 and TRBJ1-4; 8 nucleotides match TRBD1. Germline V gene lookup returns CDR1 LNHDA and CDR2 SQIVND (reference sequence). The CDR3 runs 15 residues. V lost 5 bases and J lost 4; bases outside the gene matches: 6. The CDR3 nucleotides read TGTGCCAGTAGTGCACAGGGGGTAGTTAATGAAAAACTGTTTTTT. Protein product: CASSAQGVVNEKLFF. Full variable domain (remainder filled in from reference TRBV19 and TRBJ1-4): DGGITQSPKYLFRKEGQNVTLSCEQNLNHDAMYWYRQDPGQGLRLIYYSQIVNDFQKGDIAEGYSVSREKKESFPLTVTSAQKNPTAFYLCASSAQGVVNEKLFFGSGTQLSVL.

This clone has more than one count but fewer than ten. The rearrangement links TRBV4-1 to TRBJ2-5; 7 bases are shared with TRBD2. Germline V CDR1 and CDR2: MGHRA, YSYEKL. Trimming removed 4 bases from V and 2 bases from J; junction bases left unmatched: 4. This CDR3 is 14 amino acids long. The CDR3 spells CASSPSSGQETQYF. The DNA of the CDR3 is TGCGCCAGCAGCCCCTCTAGCGGTCAAGAGACCCAGTACTTC.

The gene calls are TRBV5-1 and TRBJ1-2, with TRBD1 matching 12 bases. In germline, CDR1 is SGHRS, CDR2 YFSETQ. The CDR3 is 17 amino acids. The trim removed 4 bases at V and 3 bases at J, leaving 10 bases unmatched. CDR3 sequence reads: CASSPAGTGGRYYGYTF. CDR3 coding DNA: TGCGCCAGCAGCCCTGCCGGGACAGGGGGCCGTTACTATGGCTACACCTTC.

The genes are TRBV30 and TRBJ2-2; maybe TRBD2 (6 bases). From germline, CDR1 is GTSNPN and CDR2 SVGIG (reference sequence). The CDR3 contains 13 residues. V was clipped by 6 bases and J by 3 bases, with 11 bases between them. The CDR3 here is CACTRRDTGELFF. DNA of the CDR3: TGTGCCTGTACGAGGAGGGACACCGGGGAGCTGTTTTTT.

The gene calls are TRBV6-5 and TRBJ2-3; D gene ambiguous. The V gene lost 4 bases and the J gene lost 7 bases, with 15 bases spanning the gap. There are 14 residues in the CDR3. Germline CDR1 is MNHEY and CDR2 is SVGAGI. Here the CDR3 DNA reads TGTGCCAGCAGTTTAGGAACAGTAGGAAATACGCAGTATTTT. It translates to CASSLGTVGNTQYF.

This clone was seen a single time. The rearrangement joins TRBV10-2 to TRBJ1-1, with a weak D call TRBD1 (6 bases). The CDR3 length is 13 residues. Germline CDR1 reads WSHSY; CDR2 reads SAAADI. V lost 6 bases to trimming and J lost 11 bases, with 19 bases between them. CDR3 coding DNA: TGCGCCAGCAGCACCGGGGGGCTGGGGGGGGCTTTCTTT. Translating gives CASSTGGLGGAFF.

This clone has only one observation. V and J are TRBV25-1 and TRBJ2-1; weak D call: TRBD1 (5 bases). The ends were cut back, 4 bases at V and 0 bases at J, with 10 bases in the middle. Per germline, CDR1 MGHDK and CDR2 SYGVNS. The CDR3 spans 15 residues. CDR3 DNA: TGTGCCAGCAGTGCGCGGACAAGCTCCTACAATGAGCAGTTCTTC. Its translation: CASSARTSSYNEQFF.

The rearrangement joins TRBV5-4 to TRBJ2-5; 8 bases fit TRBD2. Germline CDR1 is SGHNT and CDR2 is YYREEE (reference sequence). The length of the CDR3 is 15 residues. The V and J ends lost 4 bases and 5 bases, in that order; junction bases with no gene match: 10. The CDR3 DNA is TGTGCCAGCAGCGATAGCGGGGTGGGTATTGAGACCCAGTACTTC. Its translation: CASSDSGVGIETQYF.

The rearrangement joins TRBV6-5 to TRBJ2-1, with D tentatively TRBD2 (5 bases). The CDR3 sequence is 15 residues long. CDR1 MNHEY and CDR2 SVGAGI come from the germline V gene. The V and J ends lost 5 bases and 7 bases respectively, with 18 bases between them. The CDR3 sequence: CASSIGIGVTNEQFF. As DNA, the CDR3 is TGTGCCAGCAGTATCGGGATTGGGGTAACAAATGAGCAGTTCTTC.

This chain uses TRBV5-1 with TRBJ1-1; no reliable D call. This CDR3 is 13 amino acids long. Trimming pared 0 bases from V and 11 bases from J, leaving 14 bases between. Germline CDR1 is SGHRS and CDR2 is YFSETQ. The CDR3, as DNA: TGCGCCAGCAGCTTGGGCCAGGATACGAATGCTTTCTTT. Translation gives CASSLGQDTNAFF.

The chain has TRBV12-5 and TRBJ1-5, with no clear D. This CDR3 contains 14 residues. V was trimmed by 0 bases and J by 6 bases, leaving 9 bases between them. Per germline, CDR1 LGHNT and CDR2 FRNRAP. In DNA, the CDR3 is TGTGCTAGTGGTTTGGTACATTTAAGTCAGCCCCAGCATTTT. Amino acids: CASGLVHLSQPQHF.

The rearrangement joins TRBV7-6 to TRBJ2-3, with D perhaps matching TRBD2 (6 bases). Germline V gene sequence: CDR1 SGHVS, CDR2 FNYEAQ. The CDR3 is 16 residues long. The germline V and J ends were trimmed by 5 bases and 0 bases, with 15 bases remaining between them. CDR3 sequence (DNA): TGTGCCAGCAGCCCTGGGGGGATATCTAGCACAGATACGCAGTATTTT. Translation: CASSPGGISSTDTQYF.

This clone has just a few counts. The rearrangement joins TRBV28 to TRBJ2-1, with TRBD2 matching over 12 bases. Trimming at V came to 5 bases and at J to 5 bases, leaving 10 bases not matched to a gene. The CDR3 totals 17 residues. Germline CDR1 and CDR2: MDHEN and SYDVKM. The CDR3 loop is CASSGLAGLGSDNEQFF. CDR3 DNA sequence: TGTGCCAGCAGTGGACTAGCGGGGCTGGGAAGTGACAATGAGCAGTTCTTC.

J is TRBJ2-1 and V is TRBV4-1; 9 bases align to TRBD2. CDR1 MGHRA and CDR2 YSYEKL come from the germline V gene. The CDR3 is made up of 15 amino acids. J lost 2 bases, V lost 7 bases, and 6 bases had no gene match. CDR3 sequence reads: CASTGGLAPYNEQFF. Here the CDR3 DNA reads TGCGCCAGCACCGGAGGACTAGCGCCCTACAATGAGCAGTTCTTC.

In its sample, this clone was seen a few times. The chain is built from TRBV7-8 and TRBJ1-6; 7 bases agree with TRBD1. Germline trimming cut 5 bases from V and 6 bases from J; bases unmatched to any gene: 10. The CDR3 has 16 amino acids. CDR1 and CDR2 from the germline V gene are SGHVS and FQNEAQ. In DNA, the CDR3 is TGTGCCAGCAGCCTCGGGTCGACAGGGACTAATTCACCCCTCCACTTT. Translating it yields CASSLGSTGTNSPLHF. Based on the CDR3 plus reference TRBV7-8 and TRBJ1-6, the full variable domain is GAGVSQSPRYKVAKRGQDVALRCDPISGHVSLFWYQQALGQGPEFLTYFQNEAQLDKSGLPSDRFFAERPEGSVSTLKIQRTQQEDSAVYLCASSLGSTGTNSPLHFGNGTRLTVT.